One sample yielded the 8 T cell receptor beta chains listed below, sequenced in a study of beta chain features in type 1 diabetes. Findings and limits, study-wide: For Type 1 diabetes patients, all four CD4+ subsets carried TCRB CDR3s that were moderately but significantly shorter.

Of the isolated RNA, all was reverse transcribed, and so the sequenced material was expressed TCRB transcripts. Sequenced by immunoSEQ multiplex PCR; TCRdb stores in-frame clones only, minus some. The sample has about 160,000 clones; less than 9.5% are singletons. Antigen specificity for these receptors is unknown. The sequenced sample consisted of central memory CD4+ T cells from blood. These receptors originate from a woman between 35 and 50 years old with type 1 diabetes.

This rearrangement joins TRBV7-2 to TRBJ2-1, with 7 bases lining up with TRBD2. CDR1 SGHTA and CDR2 FQGNSA come from the germline V gene. The V segment lost 1 base and the J segment 4 bases; nucleotides outside the gene matches: 4. This CDR3 region has 15 residues. The CDR3 DNA is TGTGCCAGCAGCTTAGAGGCGGGAGCGTACAATGAGCAGTTCTTC. Its protein product is CASSLEAGAYNEQFF.

There are a few counts of this clone. The chain joins TRBV7-2 to TRBJ2-7; 7 bases map to TRBD1. The CDR3 runs 15 residues. The V gene end was trimmed by 4 bases and the J gene end by 3 bases; junction bases not matched to a gene: 9. Germline loops: CDR1 SGHTA, CDR2 FQGNSA. This CDR3 reads CASSSYRGTLYEQYF. Written as DNA, the CDR3 is TGTGCCAGCAGCTCCTACAGGGGAACCCTCTACGAGCAGTACTTC.

This clone was counted only a few times. The rearrangement uses TRBV7-6 and TRBJ2-3; D call uncertain. Trimming took 3 bases from V and 1 from J, leaving 2 bases between them. CDR1 is SGHVS, CDR2 FNYEAQ, per germline. There are 12 residues in the CDR3. The CDR3 loop reads CASSFGTDTQYF. DNA of the CDR3: TGTGCCAGCAGCTTCGGCACAGATACGCAGTATTTT.

This clone has just a few counts. The J gene is TRBJ2-7, the V gene TRBV7-9; D possibly corresponds to TRBD2 (6 bases). The length of the CDR3 is 14 residues. The V gene's germline CDR1 is SEHNR and CDR2 FQNEAQ (reference sequence). The V end lost 4 bases, the J end lost 5 bases, and 15 bases lay between the germline ends. CDR3 nucleotide sequence: TGTGCCAGCAGCTACCCGGGAGAGACAAACGAGCAGTACTTC. This encodes CASSYPGETNEQYF.

The CDR3 loop is CASSPGTSGRGNEQFF. As DNA, the CDR3 is TGTGCCAGCAGTCCAGGGACTAGCGGGAGGGGGAATGAGCAGTTCTTC. V gene TRBV28 combines with J gene TRBJ2-1; 16 positions agree with TRBD2. V dropped 5 bases and J dropped 7; count of bases not matched to a gene: 5. CDR1 and CDR2 from the germline V gene are MDHEN and SYDVKM. The CDR3 consists of 16 residues. The full variable domain, completed using reference TRBV28 and TRBJ2-1, is DVKVTQSSRYLVKRTGEKVFLECVQDMDHENMFWYRQDPGLGLRLIYFSYDVKMKEKGDIPEGYSVSREKKERFSLILESASTNQTSMYLCASSPGTSGRGNEQFFGPGTRLTVL.

The V gene is TRBV29-1, the J gene TRBJ2-5, with D perhaps matching TRBD1 (7 bases). V was pared by 5 bases and J by 2 bases, with 15 bases between. This CDR3 spans 14 amino acids. Germline V gene sequence: CDR1 SQVTM, CDR2 ANQGSEA. CDR3 DNA sequence: TGCAGCGTTAGCAGGGGGGTATCGCAAGAGACCCAGTACTTC. This sequence encodes CSVSRGVSQETQYF.

The rearrangement links TRBV18 to TRBJ1-5, with D maybe TRBD1 (6 bases). Germline assignment: CDR1 KGHSH and CDR2 LQKENI. V was cut by 5 bases and J by 5 bases, with 10 bases left in between. This CDR3 comprises 13 residues. This CDR3 is CASSSHRDQPQHF. The CDR3 DNA is TGTGCCAGCTCATCGCACAGGGATCAGCCCCAGCATTTT.

The chain is built from TRBV18 and TRBJ1-2; 8 positions agree with TRBD1. Germline V gene data show CDR1 as KGHSH and CDR2 as LQKENI. The trim removed 3 bases at V and 4 bases at J, leaving 4 bases unmatched. The CDR3 is 14 amino acids. The CDR3 bases are TGTGCCAGCTCACCCGGGACAGGACGCTATGGCTACACCTTC. Its translation is CASSPGTGRYGYTF.